This entry describes one T cell receptor beta chain. Its antigen has not been determined. Within one base of it there is no much larger clone, and no base qualities were kept. This sample is part of a study of blood T cell repertoires in COVID-19 (dated by TCRdb to between 2020 and 2021). Study-wide context: The collaborator samples originated in the United States, Italy and Spain and spanned the acute and convalescent phases of COVID-19. The dataset comprised deeply sampled blood TCRbeta repertoires from subjects exposed to, actively infected with, or recovered from COVID-19. Where available, HLA class I and class II types were taken from metadata supplied by the sample provider and were not determined by assay-based typing. The repertoires were made available in a free public database intended to serve as a resource for research on the immune response to SARS-CoV-2. The prospective study material was composed of cDNA or gDNA derived from T cells, B-cell-depleted T cells, or PBMCs. The samples were drawn from the first 160 participants of the ongoing ImmuneRACE study and from roughly 1,300 subjects provided by 6 global collaborators. Sample metadata almost always included a de-identified subject ID, COVID-19 status, age in years and sex.

Whole blood was collected in K2EDTA tubes by collaborating institutions according to the institutions' own protocols. Collaborator samples were shipped for TCRbeta analysis as frozen whole blood, isolated PBMCs, or DNA extracted from either sample type. TCRbeta CDR3 regions were amplified from genomic DNA using the immunoSEQ Assay, a bias-controlled multiplex PCR. The original pipeline was this. Within the assay, amplification of reference gene primers was used to estimate how many nucleated cells each sample contained. To quantify the absolute abundance of each unique TCRbeta CDR3 rearrangement, sequence reads were collapsed and filtered. For each sample, productive Simpson clonality was calculated as the square root of Simpson's diversity index across productive rearrangements. TCRdb took this table from immuneACCESS and kept in-frame rearrangements with V and J called. Such tables lack part of the clones; where checked against another copy, unresolved V genes explain under half of the gap, and the rest is unexplained. Clone size and V and J calls were adopted from that table, with D and trimming inferred from the DNA. The sample yields roughly 90,000 clones; 80% to 85% were counted once. The leading ten clones occupy roughly a third of the sample.

Study-wide conclusions, independent of this receptor: The quantity of clinical and demographic metadata differed by source and by participant and was supplied without curation.

Trimming removed 5 bases from V and 4 bases from J, leaving 21 bases between the germline ends. Inclusive of the bounding cysteine and phenylalanine, the CDR3 is 16 residues long. Only the CDR3 portion is preserved as DNA: 48 bases, with reading frame beginning at the first base. The germline V gene (reference sequence) provides CDR1 GTSNPN and CDR2 SVGIG. This TCR was recovered from a woman of 80 years or more with active or convalescent COVID-19. Rearrangement joined TRBV30 to TRBJ2-1; TRBD2 is a possible D gene, resting on 6 matching bases. Sequenced input: peripheral blood. The base sequence is TGTGCCTGGGTCTCATCCGGGACTCAGACTTACAATGAGCAGTTCTTC. Translated, it reads CAWVSSGTQTYNEQFF.